Following are 9 T cell receptor beta chains from one sample sequenced in a study of blood T cell repertoires in COVID-19. TCRdb's copy holds only in-frame clones and misses some; the assay was immunoSEQ multiplex PCR. The sample holds about 150,000 clones; 75% to 90% are singletons and the top ten take over 12%. Sequenced sample: peripheral blood. All receptors come from a woman between 40 and 50 years old with acute or convalescent COVID-19.

This chain links TRBV19 with TRBJ1-5, with 7 bases identical to TRBD1. V gave up 6 bases and J gave up 2 bases; unmatched junction bases: 4. The CDR3 extends over 14 amino acids. The germline CDR1 and CDR2 sequences are LNHDA and SQIVND (reference sequence). DNA of the CDR3: TGTGCCAGTAGGACAGGGCAGGGCAATCAGCCCCAGCATTTT. It yields the protein CASRTGQGNQPQHF. Based on the CDR3 plus reference TRBV19 and TRBJ1-5, the full variable domain is DGGITQSPKYLFRKEGQNVTLSCEQNLNHDAMYWYRQDPGQGLRLIYYSQIVNDFQKGDIAEGYSVSREKKESFPLTVTSAQKNPTAFYLCASRTGQGNQPQHFGDGTRLSIL.

The J gene is TRBJ2-2, the V gene TRBV10-1, with 7 bases matching TRBD1. CDR3 length: 14 residues. Germline CDR1 and CDR2: WNHNN and SYGVQD (reference sequence). After removal of 6 bases from V and 7 bases from J, the junction contained 8 bases not matched to a gene. Here the CDR3 DNA reads TGCGCCAGCAGCGGAGACAGGGTGGGCGGGGAGCTGTTTTTT. Protein: CASSGDRVGGELFF.

V and J are TRBV19 and TRBJ1-5, with 8 bases aligning to TRBD1. The CDR3 runs 16 residues. Germline V gives CDR1 LNHDA, CDR2 SQIVND (reference sequence). J gave up 3 bases and V 1 base, and 5 bases lay outside the gene matches. This CDR3 is CASSIGRDRLNQPQHF. The DNA of the CDR3 is TGTGCCAGTAGTATAGGGCGGGACAGGCTCAATCAGCCCCAGCATTTT.

The CDR3 loop reads CASSYSLAGSREQFF. CDR3 DNA: TGTGCCAGCAGTTACTCTCTAGCGGGATCAAGGGAGCAGTTCTTC. The chain joins TRBV6-5 to TRBJ2-1; 9 nucleotides match TRBD2. Trimming removed 0 bases from V and 10 bases from J; junction bases left unmatched: 7. The CDR3 has 15 amino acids. Germline-derived CDR1 and CDR2 are MNHEY and SVGAGI.

In its sample, this clone was seen a few times. V and J are TRBV4-1 and TRBJ2-4; TRBD2 might be the D (5 bases). The CDR3 consists of 16 residues. Germline CDR1 reads MGHRA; CDR2 reads YSYEKL. Trimming shortened V by 2 bases and J by 0 bases, and 11 bases separated the two germline ends. This chain's CDR3 is CASSQNRGIAKNIQYF. The CDR3 DNA reads as TGCGCCAGCAGCCAAAATCGAGGGATAGCCAAAAACATTCAGTACTTC.

This clone came up once. The rearrangement links TRBV5-1 to TRBJ2-7, with a possible D match to TRBD1 (6 bases). Trimming took 5 bases from V and 1 from J, leaving 22 bases between them. Germline assignment: CDR1 SGHRS and CDR2 YFSETQ. CDR3 size: 17 residues. CDR3 sequence: CASSHHSSRTASYEQYF. The CDR3 bases are TGCGCCAGCAGTCACCACTCCTCGCGGACAGCATCCTACGAGCAGTACTTC. Combining the CDR3 with reference TRBV5-1 and TRBJ2-7 gives the whole variable domain KAGVTQTPRYLIKTRGQQVTLSCSPISGHRSVSWYQQTPGQGLQFLFEYFSETQRNKGNFPGRFSGRQFSNSRSEMNVSTLELGDSALYLCASSHHSSRTASYEQYFGPGTRLTVT.

This rearrangement joins TRBV6-5 to TRBJ1-1, with 7 bases identical to TRBD1. CDR1 MNHEY and CDR2 SVGAGI come from the germline V gene. The junction had 7 bases not matched to a gene; V was cut back by 7 bases and J by 5 bases. This CDR3 has 13 residues. In DNA form, the CDR3 reads TGTGCCAGCACTATGGGACAGTCGACTGAAGCTTTCTTT. Its protein is CASTMGQSTEAFF.

The rearrangement joins TRBV7-3 to TRBJ2-3; 7 nucleotides agree with TRBD2. V dropped 5 bases and J dropped 4; count of bases not matched to a gene: 6. CDR1 SGHTA and CDR2 FQGTGA come from the germline V gene. This CDR3 contains 14 residues. CDR3 DNA sequence: TGTGCCAGCAGCCCCACTAGCGACTCAGATACGCAGTATTTT. It encodes CASSPTSDSDTQYF.

This rearrangement joins TRBV27 to TRBJ1-1; TRBD1 aligns across 9 bases. The CDR3 contains 14 residues. The V gene's germline CDR1 is MNHEY and CDR2 SMNVEV (reference sequence). After removal of 8 bases from V and 7 bases from J, the junction contained 11 bases not matched to a gene. The CDR3 is CASWNRGPPGEAFF. The CDR3 nucleotides are TGTGCCAGCTGGAACAGGGGGCCGCCCGGTGAAGCTTTCTTT.